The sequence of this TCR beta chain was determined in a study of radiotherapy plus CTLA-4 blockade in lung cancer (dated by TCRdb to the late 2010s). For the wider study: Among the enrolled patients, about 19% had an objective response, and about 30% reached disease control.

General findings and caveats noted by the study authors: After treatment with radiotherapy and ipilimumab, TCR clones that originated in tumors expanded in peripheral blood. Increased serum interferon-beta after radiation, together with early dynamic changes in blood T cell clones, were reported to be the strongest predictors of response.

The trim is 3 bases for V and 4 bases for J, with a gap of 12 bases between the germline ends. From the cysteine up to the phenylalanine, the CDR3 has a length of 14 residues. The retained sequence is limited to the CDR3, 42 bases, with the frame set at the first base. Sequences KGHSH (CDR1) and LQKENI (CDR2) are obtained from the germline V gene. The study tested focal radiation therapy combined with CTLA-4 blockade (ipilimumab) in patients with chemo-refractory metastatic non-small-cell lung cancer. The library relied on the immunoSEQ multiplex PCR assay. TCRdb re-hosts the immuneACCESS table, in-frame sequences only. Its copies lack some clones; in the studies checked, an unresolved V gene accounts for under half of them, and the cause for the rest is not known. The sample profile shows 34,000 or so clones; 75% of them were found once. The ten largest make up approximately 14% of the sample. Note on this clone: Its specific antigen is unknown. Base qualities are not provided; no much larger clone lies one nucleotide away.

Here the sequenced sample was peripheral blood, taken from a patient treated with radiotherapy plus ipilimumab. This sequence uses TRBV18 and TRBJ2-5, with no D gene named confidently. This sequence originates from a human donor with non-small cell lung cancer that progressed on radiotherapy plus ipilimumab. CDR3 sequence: CASSPGREAETQYF. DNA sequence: TGTGCCAGCTCACCCGGACGAGAGGCAGAGACCCAGTACTTC.